This T cell receptor beta chain was profiled in a study of blood T cells in healthy people across ages. Germline V gene data show CDR1 as DFQATT and CDR2 as SNEGSKA (reference sequence). With 5 bases removed from V and 1 base from J, the gap between germline ends came to 14 bases. The length of the CDR3 is 15 residues. Alongside a J-beta primer mix, a sample-barcoded 5' primer served in a second PCR lasting roughly 7 to 11 cycles. TCRdb reprocessed the 5' RACE reads with MiXCR, giving one entry per CDR3 protein. The sample includes over 450,000 distinct CDR3 sequences, around 24% of them seen just once. The same data also contributed to another study, on T cells of mothers and their children. From that second work: Healthy Caucasian mothers, a few in number, and their six children were the donors.

The source material was blood. V usage is TRBV20-1 and J usage is TRBJ2-2; weak D call: TRBD2 (6 bases). The receptor was derived from a boy aged 5-17 years in good health. The CDR3 sequence is CSARDVAENTGELFF. The CDR3 coding sequence is TGCAGTGCTCGCGATGTAGCGGAGAACACCGGGGAGCTGTTTTTT.